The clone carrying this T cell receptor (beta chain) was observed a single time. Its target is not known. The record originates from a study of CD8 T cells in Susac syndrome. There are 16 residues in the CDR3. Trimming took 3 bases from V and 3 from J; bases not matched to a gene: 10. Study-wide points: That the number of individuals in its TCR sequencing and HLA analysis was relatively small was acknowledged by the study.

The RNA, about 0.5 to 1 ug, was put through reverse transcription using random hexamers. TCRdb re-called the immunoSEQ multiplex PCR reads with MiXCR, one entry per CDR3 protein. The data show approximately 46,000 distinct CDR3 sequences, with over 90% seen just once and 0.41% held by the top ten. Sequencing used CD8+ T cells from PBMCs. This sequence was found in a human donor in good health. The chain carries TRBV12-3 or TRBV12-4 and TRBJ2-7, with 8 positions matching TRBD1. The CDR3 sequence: CASSFGLIDRGYEQYF. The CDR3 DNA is TGTGCCAGCAGTTTCGGTTTAATCGACAGGGGCTACGAGCAGTACTTC.